This TCR beta chain came from a study of shared clonotypes between healthy human individuals. The authors ran the assay at deep level. Produced via immunoSEQ multiplex PCR; TCRdb's table is partial and in-frame only. The table shows some 2.1 million clones, with roughly 95% occurring only once. Concerning this clone itself: Antigen specificity is unknown.

Study results and caveats: Unshared clonotypes carried lower generation probabilities than those common to all four donors.

V shed 5 bases, J shed 5 bases, and the junction held 20 bases outside the gene matches. Germline lookup yields CDR1 SEHNR and CDR2 FQNEAQ (reference sequence). CDR3 size: 19 residues. The study separated CD4+ cells into CD45RA+ naive and CD45RA-negative memory subsets. The source of this sequence is a man between 18 and 35 years old in good health. Material for sequencing was naive CD4+ T cells sorted from blood. Subset given: CD45RA+ positively selected. This chain connects TRBV7-9 to TRBJ1-2; TRBD1 matches at 10 bases. CDR3 residues: CASSATRADRGLGWYGYTF. CDR3 bases: TGTGCCAGCAGCGCCACCCGGGCAGACAGGGGGCTAGGTTGGTATGGCTACACCTTC.